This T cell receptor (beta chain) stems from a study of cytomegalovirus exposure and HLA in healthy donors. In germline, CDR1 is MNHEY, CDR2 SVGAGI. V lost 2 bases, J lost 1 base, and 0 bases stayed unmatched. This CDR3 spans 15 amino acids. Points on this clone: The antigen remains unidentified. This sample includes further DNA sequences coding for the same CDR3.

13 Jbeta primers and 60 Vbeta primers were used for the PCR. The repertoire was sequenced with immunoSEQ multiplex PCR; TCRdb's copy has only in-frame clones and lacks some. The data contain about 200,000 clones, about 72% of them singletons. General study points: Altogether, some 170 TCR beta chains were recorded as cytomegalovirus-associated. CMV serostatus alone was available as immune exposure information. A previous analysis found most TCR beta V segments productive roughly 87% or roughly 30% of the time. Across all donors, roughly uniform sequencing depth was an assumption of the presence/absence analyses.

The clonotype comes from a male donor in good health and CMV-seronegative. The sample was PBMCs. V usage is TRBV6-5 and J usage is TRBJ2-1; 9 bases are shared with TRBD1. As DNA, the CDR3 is TGTGCCAGCAGTTACGACAGGGGGTCCTACAATGAGCAGTTCTTC. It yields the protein CASSYDRGSYNEQFF.